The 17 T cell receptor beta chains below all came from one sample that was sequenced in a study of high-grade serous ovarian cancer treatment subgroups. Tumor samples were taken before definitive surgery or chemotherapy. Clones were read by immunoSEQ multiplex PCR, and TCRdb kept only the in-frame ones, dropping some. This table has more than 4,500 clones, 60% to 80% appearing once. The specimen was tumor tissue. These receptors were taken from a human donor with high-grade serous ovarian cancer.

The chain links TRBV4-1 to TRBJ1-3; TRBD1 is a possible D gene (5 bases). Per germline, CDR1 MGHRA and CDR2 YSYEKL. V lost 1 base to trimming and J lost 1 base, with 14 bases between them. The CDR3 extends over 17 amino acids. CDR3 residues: CASSQGVGGSSGNTIYF. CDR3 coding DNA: TGCGCCAGCAGCCAAGGAGTTGGGGGATCTTCTGGAAACACCATATATTTT.

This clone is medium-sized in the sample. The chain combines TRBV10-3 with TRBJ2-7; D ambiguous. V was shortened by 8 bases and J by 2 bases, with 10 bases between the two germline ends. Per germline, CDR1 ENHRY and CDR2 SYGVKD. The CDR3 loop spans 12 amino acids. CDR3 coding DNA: TGTGCCATCGGGGTCAGAACCTACGAGCAGTACTTC. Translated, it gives CAIGVRTYEQYF.

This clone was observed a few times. This CDR3 reads CASSTRGTGGYTF. As DNA, the CDR3 is TGTGCCAGTAGTACTCGCGGGACGGGTGGCTACACCTTC. This sequence joins TRBV19 and TRBJ1-2; weak D call: TRBD1 (5 bases). From germline, CDR1 is LNHDA and CDR2 SQIVND (reference sequence). Trimming left V 4 bases short and J 7 bases short, with 13 bases between. The length of the CDR3 is 13 residues.

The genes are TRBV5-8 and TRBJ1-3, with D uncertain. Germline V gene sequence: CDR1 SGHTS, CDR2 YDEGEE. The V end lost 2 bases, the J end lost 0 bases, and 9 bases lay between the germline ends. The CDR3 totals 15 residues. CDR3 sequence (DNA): TGTGCCAGCAGCTTAGAGGCAGTCTCTGGAAACACCATATATTTT. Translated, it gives CASSLEAVSGNTIYF. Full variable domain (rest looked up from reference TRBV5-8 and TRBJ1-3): EAGVTQSPTHLIKTRGQQATLRCSPISGHTSVYWYQQALGLGLQFLLWYDEGEERNRGNFPPRFSGRQFPNYSSELNVNALELEDSALYLCASSLEAVSGNTIYFGEGSWLTVV.

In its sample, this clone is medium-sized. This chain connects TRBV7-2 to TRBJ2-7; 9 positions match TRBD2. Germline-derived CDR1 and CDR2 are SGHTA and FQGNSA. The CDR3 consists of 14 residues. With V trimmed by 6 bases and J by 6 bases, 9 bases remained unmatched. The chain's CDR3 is CASSPGLASSEQYF. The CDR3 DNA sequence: TGTGCCAGCAGTCCGGGACTAGCTTCGTCCGAGCAGTACTTC.

The CDR3 spells CASSYVAGGDEQYF. The CDR3 DNA reads TGTGCCAGCAGTTACGTGGCAGGGGGTGACGAGCAGTACTTC. The rearrangement uses TRBV6-5 and TRBJ2-7; 7 nucleotides agree with TRBD1. The CDR3 totals 14 residues. With V trimmed by 2 bases and J by 5 bases, 6 bases remained unmatched. Germline V gene data show CDR1 as MNHEY and CDR2 as SVGAGI.

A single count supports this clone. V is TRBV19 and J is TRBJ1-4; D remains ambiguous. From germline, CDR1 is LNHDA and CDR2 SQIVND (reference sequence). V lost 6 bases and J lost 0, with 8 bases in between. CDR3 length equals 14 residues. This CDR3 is CASRRQATNEKLFF. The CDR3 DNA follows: TGTGCCAGTAGAAGGCAGGCAACTAATGAAAAACTGTTTTTT.

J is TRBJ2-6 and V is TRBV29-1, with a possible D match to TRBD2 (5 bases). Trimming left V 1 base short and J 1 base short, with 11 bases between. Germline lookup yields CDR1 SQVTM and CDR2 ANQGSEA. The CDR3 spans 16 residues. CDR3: CSVEGPPGSGANVLTF. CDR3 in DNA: TGCAGCGTTGAAGGTCCCCCGGGATCTGGGGCCAACGTCCTGACTTTC.

The CDR3 bases are TGTGCCACCAGCAGAGAGGCAGGCTCCTACGAGCAGTACTTC. This encodes CATSREAGSYEQYF. The chain recombines TRBV15 with TRBJ2-7; no firm D call. The CDR3 contains 14 residues. V was shortened by 0 bases and J by 0 bases, with 6 bases between the two germline ends. Germline CDR1 LNHNV, CDR2 YYDKDF (reference sequence).

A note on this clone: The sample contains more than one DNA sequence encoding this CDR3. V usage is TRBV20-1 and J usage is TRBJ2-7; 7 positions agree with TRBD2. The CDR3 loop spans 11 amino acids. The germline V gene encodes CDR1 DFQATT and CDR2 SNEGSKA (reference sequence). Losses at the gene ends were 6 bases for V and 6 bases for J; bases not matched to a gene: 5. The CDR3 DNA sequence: TGCAGTGCGGGGGGGGGGGGCGAGCAGTACTTC. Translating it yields CSAGGGGEQYF.

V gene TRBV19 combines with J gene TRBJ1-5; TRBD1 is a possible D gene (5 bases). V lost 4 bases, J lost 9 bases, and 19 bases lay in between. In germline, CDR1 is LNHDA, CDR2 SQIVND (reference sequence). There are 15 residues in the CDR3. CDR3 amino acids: CASSTGSGLGWPQHF. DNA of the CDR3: TGTGCCAGTAGTACCGGGTCGGGACTCGGGTGGCCCCAGCATTTT.

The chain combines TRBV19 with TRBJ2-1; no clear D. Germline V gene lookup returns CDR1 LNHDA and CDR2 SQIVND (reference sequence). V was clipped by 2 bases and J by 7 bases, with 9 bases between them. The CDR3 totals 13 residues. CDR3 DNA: TGTGCCAGTAGTATATTGTATCTTAATGAGCAGTTCTTC. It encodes CASSILYLNEQFF.

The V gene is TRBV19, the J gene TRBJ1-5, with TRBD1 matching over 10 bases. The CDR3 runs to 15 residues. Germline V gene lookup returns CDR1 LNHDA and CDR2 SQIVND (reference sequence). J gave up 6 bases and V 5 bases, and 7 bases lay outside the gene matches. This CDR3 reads CASSSGTGERQPQHF. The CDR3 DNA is TGTGCCAGTAGTTCCGGGACAGGGGAGCGTCAGCCCCAGCATTTT. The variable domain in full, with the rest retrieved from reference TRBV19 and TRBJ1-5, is DGGITQSPKYLFRKEGQNVTLSCEQNLNHDAMYWYRQDPGQGLRLIYYSQIVNDFQKGDIAEGYSVSREKKESFPLTVTSAQKNPTAFYLCASSSGTGERQPQHFGDGTRLSIL.

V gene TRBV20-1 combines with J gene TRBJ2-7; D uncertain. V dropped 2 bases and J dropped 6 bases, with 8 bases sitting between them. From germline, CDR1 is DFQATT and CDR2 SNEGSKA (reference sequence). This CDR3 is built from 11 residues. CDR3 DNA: TGCAGTGCTAGACCCCAGGCCGAGCAGTACTTC. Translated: CSARPQAEQYF.

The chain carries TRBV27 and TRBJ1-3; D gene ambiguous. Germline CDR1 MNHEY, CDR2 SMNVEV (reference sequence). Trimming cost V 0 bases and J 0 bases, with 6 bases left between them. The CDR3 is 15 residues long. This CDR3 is CASSLSLFSGNTIYF. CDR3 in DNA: TGTGCCAGCAGTTTATCTTTATTCTCTGGAAACACCATATATTTT.

This CDR3 reads CASTGPGGDQPQHF. In DNA, the CDR3 is TGTGCCAGCACAGGTCCCGGAGGGGATCAGCCCCAGCATTTT. This sequence joins TRBV6-5 and TRBJ1-5, with D tentatively TRBD1 (5 bases). CDR1 MNHEY and CDR2 SVGAGI come from the germline V gene. Trimming took 7 bases from V and 5 from J, leaving 15 bases between them. The CDR3 covers 14 residues.

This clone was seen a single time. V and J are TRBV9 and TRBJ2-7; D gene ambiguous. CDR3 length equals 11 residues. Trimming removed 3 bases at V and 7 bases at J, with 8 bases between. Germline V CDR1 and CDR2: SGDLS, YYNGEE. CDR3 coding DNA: TGTGCCAGCAGCGAAGGAGTGGAGCAGTACTTC. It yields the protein CASSEGVEQYF.